The sequence of this TCR beta chain was determined in a study of T-cell reconstitution after alpha-beta-depleted transplantation in children. Germline CDR1 and CDR2: SNHLY and FYNNEI. Trimming shortened V by 5 bases and J by 4 bases, and 11 bases separated the two germline ends. The CDR3 runs to 14 residues. General study results and limits: Newly generated T cells supplied most T-cell counts and diversity one year post-transplant. Several hundred expanded graft clones reportedly were the source of alpha-beta T cells about two months after transplant. Certain patients had high TCRbeta diversity at day 60, and it came from recipient T cells and thymic progenitors that survived.

With regard to this clonotype: Its antigen is not identified.

Researchers prepared the TCRbeta library using unique molecular identifiers, the study reports. TCRdb itself ran the PCR reads through MiXCR, one entry per CDR3 protein. The sample lists 200,000 to 300,000 distinct CDR3 sequences; around 25% were seen once. Sequenced material: PBMCs, mostly from graft donor cells, taken 360 days after TCRalphabeta/CD19-depleted stem cell transplant. V and J are TRBV2 and TRBJ2-2, with D uncertain. The clonotype comes from a female patient aged 2-10 years who had a stem cell transplant for congenital amegakaryocytic thrombocytopenia, so the T cells may come from the graft donor. The CDR3 region is CASSNRGTTGELFF. The CDR3 DNA reads as TGTGCCAGCAGTAATCGCGGTACCACCGGGGAGCTGTTTTTT.